This T cell receptor (beta chain) was recorded in a study of cytomegalovirus exposure and HLA in healthy donors. Study-wide findings and caveats: Earlier analysis found most TCR beta V segments productive about 90% or about 30% of the time. Accurate prediction of HLA-A and HLA-B alleles (for most subjects) was reportedly achieved from TCR beta sequences.

Of note for this clone: Its antigen is unknown.

This CDR3 has 17 amino acids. The germline CDR1 and CDR2 sequences are SEHNR and FQNEAQ (reference sequence). Trimming removed 1 base from V and 2 bases from J, with 17 bases in between. At collection, donors were nominally healthy, but unrecorded immune exposures were probable. Primers for the PCR totalled 60 Vbeta and 13 Jbeta. In the source study's methods: In a later analysis, roughly 11 million of 65 million to 90 million unique beta chains occurred in at least two donors. This table comes from immunoSEQ multiplex PCR, and its TCRdb copy is limited to in-frame clones, with some not included. V, J and clone size derive from that table, while D and trimming were established from the DNA sequence. The profile covers under 200,000 clones, with roughly 80% appearing a single time and around 9.1% taken by the ten largest.

Sequencing was done on a sample of PBMCs. This chain joins TRBV7-9 and TRBJ1-2, with a possible D match to TRBD1 (6 bases). The clonotype was recovered from a male donor in good health and CMV-seropositive. Written as DNA, the CDR3 is TGTGCCAGCAGCTTAGAAGGTTGGGGGCGCACCAACTATGGCTACACCTTC. This encodes CASSLEGWGRTNYGYTF.